The 2 T cell receptor beta chains given below trace back to one sample, sequenced in a study of T cell clones after liver transplantation. The data were produced by immunoSEQ multiplex PCR, yet TCRdb's version contains in-frame clones alone and is incomplete. The sample consists of tens of thousands of clones, approximately 84% of them appearing once. The input for sequencing was CD4+ T cells from blood, taken before liver transplant. Receptors originate from a human donor who received a liver transplant.

This chain joins TRBV28 and TRBJ2-7, with D unclear. CDR1 MDHEN and CDR2 SYDVKM come from the germline V gene. The CDR3 spans 13 residues. CDR3 residues: CAVRRGGASEQYF. The DNA of the CDR3 is TGTGCAGTCCGTCGTGGCGGCGCCTCCGAGCAGTACTTC. Variable domain in full (rest from reference TRBV28 and TRBJ2-7): DVKVTQSSRYLVKRTGEKVFLECVQDMDHENMFWYRQDPGLGLRLIYFSYDVKMKEKGDIPEGYSVSREKKERFSLILESASTNQTSMYLCAVRRGGASEQYFGPGTRLTVT.

Remarks on this clone: The junction departs from germline at one end; a sequencing error may be responsible. The chain uses TRBV6-1 and TRBJ1-4; unclear D gene. The CDR3 loop spans 13 amino acids. Germline CDR1 is MNHNS and CDR2 is SASEGT. The CDR3 nucleotides read TGTGCCACCAGTGAGAGTTTGGCAGAAAAACTGTTTTTT. Translation gives CATSESLAEKLFF.